These 27 T cell receptor beta chains came from one sample sequenced in a study of beta chain features in type 1 diabetes. Study observations and caveats: TCRB CDR3 length was moderately but significantly reduced in all four CD4+ subsets of Type 1 diabetes patients.

The isolated RNA, all of it, was reverse transcribed, so expressed TCRB transcripts were what got sequenced. TCRdb keeps only in-frame clones here, not all; method: immunoSEQ multiplex PCR. The table has some 350,000 clones, over 9% seen once. Antigens of these TCRs are unknown. The sequenced material came from central memory CD4+ T cells from blood. All receptors come from a man in his thirties or forties with type 1 diabetes.

This chain links TRBV7-8 with TRBJ1-1, with 9 bases lining up with TRBD1. V shed 4 bases and J 1 base; nucleotides not matched to a gene: 1. The CDR3 extends over 14 amino acids. The germline gives CDR1 SGHVS, CDR2 FQNEAQ. The CDR3 DNA is TGTGCCAGCAGCTCGGACAGGGGGAACACTGAAGCTTTCTTT. This translates into CASSSDRGNTEAFF.

This clone was seen a few times. This chain joins TRBV28 and TRBJ1-3; D remains unclear. The CDR3 totals 13 residues. Trimming removed 11 bases at V and 0 bases at J, with 11 bases between. Germline CDR1 MDHEN, CDR2 SYDVKM. In DNA form, the CDR3 reads TGTGCCTGTGTCCACGACTCTGGAAACACCATATATTTT. Translated: CACVHDSGNTIYF.

As for this clone: An end of the junction differs from the germline gene, which may be a read error. This rearrangement joins TRBV7-2 to TRBJ2-1, with 8 nucleotides matching TRBD1. The CDR3 consists of 11 residues. Germline loops: CDR1 SGHTA, CDR2 FQGNSA. The CDR3 here is CLGQDYNEQFF. CDR3 nucleotides: TGCCTGGGACAGGACTACAATGAGCAGTTCTTC.

The sample holds a few counts of this clone. The CDR3, as DNA: TGTGCCAGCAGCTTAGACTCGGGGCGCGAGCAGTACTTC. Its translation: CASSLDSGREQYF. The chain carries TRBV7-9 and TRBJ2-7, with D possibly called TRBD1 or TRBD2 (5 bases each). V lost 1 base, J lost 6 bases, and 10 bases lay in between. This CDR3 region has 13 residues. The germline CDR1 and CDR2 sequences are SEHNR and FQNEAQ (reference sequence).

The table lists this clone with many counts. The chain joins TRBV7-9 to TRBJ1-1; maybe TRBD1 (5 bases). The length of the CDR3 is 13 residues. Per the germline V gene, CDR1 is SEHNR and CDR2 is FQNEAQ (reference sequence). The V gene lost 5 bases and the J gene lost 6 bases, with 13 bases spanning the gap. CDR3 region: CASSLMGESEAFF. Here the CDR3 DNA reads TGTGCCAGCAGCCTGATGGGGGAGTCTGAAGCTTTCTTT.

The chain carries TRBV10-3 and TRBJ2-2; TRBD1 agrees at 8 bases. This CDR3 contains 13 residues. Per the germline V gene, CDR1 is ENHRY and CDR2 is SYGVKD. Losses at the gene ends were 11 bases for V and 2 bases for J; bases not matched to a gene: 4. The CDR3 loop is CAVDRGNTGELFF. The CDR3 DNA is TGTGCCGTAGACAGGGGTAACACCGGGGAGCTGTTTTTT.

A few counts support this clone. This chain connects TRBV5-1 to TRBJ2-1, with D perhaps TRBD2 (6 bases). The CDR3 runs to 16 residues. Trimming shortened V by 4 bases and J by 10 bases, and 24 bases separated the two germline ends. The germline gives CDR1 SGHRS, CDR2 YFSETQ. The CDR3 loop reads CASSPPYGSAPGEQFF. The CDR3 DNA follows: TGCGCCAGCAGCCCACCGTACGGGAGTGCGCCCGGGGAGCAGTTCTTC.

The rearrangement joins TRBV15 to TRBJ2-3; 9 positions agree with TRBD1. This CDR3 is 18 amino acids long. The V segment lost 2 bases and the J segment 0 bases; nucleotides outside the gene matches: 9. CDR1 LNHNV and CDR2 YYDKDF come from the germline V gene (reference sequence). CDR3 region: CATSRRRAGTGSTDTQYF. CDR3 nucleotides: TGTGCCACCAGCAGAAGAAGGGCCGGGACAGGGAGCACAGATACGCAGTATTTT.

Turning to this clone: Different DNA sequences within this sample yield the same CDR3. The J gene is TRBJ2-1, the V gene TRBV29-1, with 15 positions matching TRBD2. The germline CDR1 and CDR2 sequences are SQVTM and ANQGSEA. The V and J ends lost 6 bases and 7 bases, in that order; junction bases with no gene match: 4. The CDR3 covers 14 residues. The CDR3 DNA follows: TGCAGCGTCGCCGGGACTAGCGGGAGGAATGAGCAGTTCTTC. As protein: CSVAGTSGRNEQFF.

The chain carries TRBV6-1 and TRBJ2-3; no clear D. Germline CDR1 reads MNHNS; CDR2 reads SASEGT. CDR3 length: 12 amino acids. V lost 4 bases, J lost 4 bases, and 6 bases lay in between. The CDR3: CASSGRADTQYF. The CDR3 DNA reads as TGTGCCAGCAGTGGTCGGGCAGATACGCAGTATTTT.

This clone was counted many times. The rearrangement joins TRBV18 to TRBJ2-3, with D uncertain. The CDR3 length is 13 residues. Germline loops: CDR1 KGHSH, CDR2 LQKENI. V lost 3 bases to trimming and J lost 6 bases, with 10 bases between them. CDR3 nucleotides: TGTGCCAGCTCACCGTTCAACCGCGATACGCAGTATTTT. It is translated as CASSPFNRDTQYF.

This clone was picked up a small number of times. V is TRBV18 and J is TRBJ1-2; no clear D gene. Germline loops: CDR1 KGHSH, CDR2 LQKENI. Trimming removed 3 bases at V and 2 bases at J, with 13 bases between. The CDR3 is made up of 15 amino acids. In DNA, the CDR3 is TGTGCCAGCTCACCTTTTGACCTGGGAAACTATGGCTACACCTTC. Amino acids: CASSPFDLGNYGYTF.

The table lists this clone with many counts. This chain connects TRBV11-2 to TRBJ2-1, with TRBD1 matching over 8 bases. This CDR3 has 16 amino acids. CDR1 and CDR2 from the germline V gene are SGHAT and FQNNGV. J was trimmed by 0 bases and V by 5 bases; bases with no gene match: 6. In DNA, the CDR3 is TGTGCCAGCAGCCCGTGGACAGGGAGCTCCTACAATGAGCAGTTCTTC. Translated, it gives CASSPWTGSSYNEQFF.

The rearrangement links TRBV9 to TRBJ1-1, with D maybe TRBD1 (5 bases). Germline V gene data show CDR1 as SGDLS and CDR2 as YYNGEE. V was shortened by 0 bases and J by 0 bases, with 12 bases between the two germline ends. There are 16 residues in the CDR3. The CDR3 is CASSVATGQVNTEAFF. The CDR3 coding sequence is TGTGCCAGCAGCGTAGCTACGGGGCAGGTGAACACTGAAGCTTTCTTT.

At least ten counts were recorded for this clone. The rearrangement links TRBV23-1 to TRBJ2-7; TRBD1 matches 8 bases. TRBV23-1 is sorted into the ORF group, with uncertain function. The CDR3 is made up of 19 amino acids. V lost 0 bases to trimming and J lost 6 bases; unmatched junction nucleotides: 19. The CDR3 nucleotides read TGCGCCAGCAGTCAATCAGCCCATCCGACAGGGGTCAATTCTGCCGAGCAGTACTTC. Protein: CASSQSAHPTGVNSAEQYF.

This chain connects TRBV6-1 to TRBJ1-5, with unresolved D. Germline V gene sequence: CDR1 MNHNS, CDR2 SASEGT. The CDR3 spans 13 residues. Between the trimmed V and J ends, which lost 7 bases and 3 bases, there was a span of 10 bases. The CDR3 DNA is TGTGCCAGCACCTCGGACCCCAATCAGCCCCAGCATTTT. Its protein is CASTSDPNQPQHF.

Only a few counts were recorded for this clone. The V and J genes are TRBV28 and TRBJ1-5; D gene ambiguous. V gave up 5 bases and J gave up 5 bases, with 10 bases separating them. In germline, CDR1 is MDHEN, CDR2 SYDVKM. This CDR3 is 13 amino acids long. Here the CDR3 DNA reads TGTGCCAGCAGTGTTTACACGGATCAGCCCCAGCATTTT. Protein: CASSVYTDQPQHF.

J is TRBJ2-2 and V is TRBV5-4; perhaps D is TRBD1 or TRBD2 (7 bases each). The V and J ends lost 7 bases and 1 base respectively, with 17 bases between them. The CDR3 sequence is 16 residues long. Germline CDR1 SGHNT, CDR2 YYREEE (reference sequence). CDR3 in DNA: TGTGCCAGCGGGGAGGGACAGAAGCTGAACACCGGGGAGCTGTTTTTT. It specifies CASGEGQKLNTGELFF.

This clone was seen a handful of times. This rearrangement joins TRBV7-8 to TRBJ1-2; TRBD1 might be the D (5 bases). The CDR3 spans 16 residues. Germline CDR1 reads SGHVS; CDR2 reads FQNEAQ. Trimming left V 1 base short and J 4 bases short, with 16 bases between. CDR3 protein: CASSLGDSSIFYGYTF. The CDR3 nucleotides read TGTGCCAGCAGCTTAGGCGACAGCAGCATATTCTATGGCTACACCTTC.

The chain has TRBV4-1 and TRBJ2-3; D may be TRBD2 (7 bases). The CDR3 has 17 residues. V was pared by 0 bases and J by 1 base, with 14 bases between. The germline V gene encodes CDR1 MGHRA and CDR2 YSYEKL. The CDR3 sequence: CASSQDRGRGRTDTQYF. The CDR3 DNA sequence: TGCGCCAGCAGCCAAGATCGGGGGCGGGGGCGCACAGATACGCAGTATTTT.

V usage is TRBV25-1 and J usage is TRBJ1-2; D unresolved. This CDR3 contains 12 residues. Germline V gene lookup returns CDR1 MGHDK and CDR2 SYGVNS. Between the trimmed V and J ends, which lost 3 bases and 3 bases, there was a span of 5 bases. The CDR3 is CASSDMDYGYTF. CDR3 in DNA: TGTGCCAGCAGTGATATGGACTATGGCTACACCTTC.

This clone came up a few times. In DNA form, the CDR3 reads TGTGCCAGCAGCTTCCTTCGAGATACGCAGTATTTT. Translation gives CASSFLRDTQYF. The chain carries TRBV7-8 and TRBJ2-3; D remains unclear. The CDR3 consists of 12 residues. V gave up 3 bases and J gave up 5 bases, with 6 bases separating them. The germline V gene encodes CDR1 SGHVS and CDR2 FQNEAQ.

The J gene is TRBJ1-6, the V gene TRBV6-6; 9 positions match TRBD1. The CDR3 has 15 amino acids. Germline V gene sequence: CDR1 MNHNY, CDR2 SVGAGI (reference sequence). After removal of 0 bases from V and 8 bases from J, the junction contained 2 bases not matched to a gene. Here the CDR3 reads CASSYSRTGDSPLHF. DNA of the CDR3: TGTGCCAGCAGTTACTCGAGGACAGGGGATTCACCCCTCCACTTT.

The table lists this clone with a few counts. The chain is built from TRBV10-3 and TRBJ2-7; D possibly uses TRBD1 or TRBD2 (5 bases each). The CDR3 sequence is 14 residues long. Germline CDR1 is ENHRY and CDR2 is SYGVKD. The V and J ends lost 2 bases and 8 bases respectively, with 16 bases between them. CDR3 in amino acids: CAISETGLSDQQYF. CDR3 sequence (DNA): TGTGCCATCAGTGAGACGGGGCTCTCAGATCAGCAGTACTTC.

In this sample, this clone turned up a few times. The chain carries TRBV5-4 and TRBJ2-7, with D perhaps matching TRBD2 (5 bases). The CDR3 is made up of 14 amino acids. V was pared by 4 bases and J by 6 bases, with 17 bases between. Germline assignment: CDR1 SGHNT and CDR2 YYREEE (reference sequence). The chain's CDR3 is CASSQAASRGEQYF. The CDR3 nucleotides read TGTGCCAGCAGCCAGGCGGCTTCCCGGGGCGAGCAGTACTTC.

Many counts were recorded for this clone. This chain connects TRBV28 to TRBJ2-7; 9 nucleotides line up with TRBD2. V dropped 5 bases and J dropped 1; count of bases not matched to a gene: 6. Germline assignment: CDR1 MDHEN and CDR2 SYDVKM. This CDR3 contains 15 residues. CDR3 residues: CASSKGLARSYEQYF. CDR3 sequence (DNA): TGTGCCAGCAGTAAAGGACTAGCGCGATCCTACGAGCAGTACTTC.

The chain employs TRBV7-2 and TRBJ1-5; the D gene is possibly TRBD1 (5 bases). The germline V and J ends were trimmed by 3 bases and 5 bases, with 5 bases remaining between them. Germline loops: CDR1 SGHTA, CDR2 FQGNSA. The CDR3 consists of 12 residues. The CDR3 here is CASSFRDQPQHF. The CDR3 DNA follows: TGTGCCAGCAGCTTCAGGGATCAGCCCCAGCATTTT.